Listed below are T cell receptor beta chains from one sample, sequenced in a study of T and B cells in COVID-19 patients. Using its own MiXCR run on the multiplex PCR reads, TCRdb lists one record per CDR3 protein. The sample contains tens of thousands of distinct CDR3 sequences, 25% to 35% of which appear only once. The sample comprised blood. These receptors were collected from a human donor who had recovered from COVID-19. The CDR3 runs from the conserved cysteine through the conserved F or W. Fields, in order: CDR3 length, J gene, V gene, D gene, clone size, CDR3 protein, CDR3 DNA. The D gene is left open where the match is weak. Not all rows give a size; the values are once, few, many and, for expanded clones, a class.

length: 16; J: TRBJ1-1; V: TRBV19; D: TRBD1; size: many; CDR3: CASSIASGQMNTEAFF; DNA: TGTGCCAGTAGTATAGCCTCGGGACAGATGAACACTGAAGCTTTCTTT
length: 14; J: TRBJ2-1; V: TRBV20-1; D: -; size: -; CDR3: CSAPYPASYNEQFF; DNA: TGCAGTGCTCCATACCCCGCATCCTACAATGAGCAGTTCTTC
length: 12; J: TRBJ2-5; V: TRBV20-1; D: -; size: -; CDR3: CSAREGAETQYF; DNA: TGCAGTGCTAGAGAGGGCGCGGAGACCCAGTACTTC
length: 14; J: TRBJ1-5; V: TRBV19; D: -; size: few; CDR3: CASRPETGNQPQHF; DNA: TGTGCCAGTAGGCCTGAAACGGGAAATCAGCCCCAGCATTTT
length: 14; J: TRBJ1-3; V: TRBV18; D: TRBD1; size: many; CDR3: CASSRTGIMDTIYF; DNA: TGTGCCAGCTCACGGACAGGTATTATGGACACCATATATTTT
length: 11; J: TRBJ2-5; V: TRBV12-3/TRBV12-4; D: -; size: -; CDR3: CASSPSETQYF; DNA: TGTGCCAGCAGTCCCTCTGAGACCCAGTACTTC
length: 15; J: TRBJ1-4; V: TRBV30; D: TRBD1; size: few; CDR3: CACKTSGTGNEKLFF; DNA: TGTGCCTGTAAAACCTCCGGGACAGGGAATGAAAAACTGTTTTTT
length: 14; J: TRBJ1-2; V: TRBV19; D: -; size: many; CDR3: CASSIVGANYGYTF; DNA: TGTGCCAGTAGTATCGTAGGGGCTAACTATGGCTACACCTTC
length: 15; J: TRBJ2-3; V: TRBV12-3/TRBV12-4; D: -; size: medium-sized; CDR3: CASGLTGGGTDTQYF; DNA: TGTGCCAGCGGGTTAACAGGTGGGGGGACAGATACGCAGTATTTT
length: 13; J: TRBJ2-7; V: TRBV12-3/TRBV12-4; D: -; size: -; CDR3: CASRDRKVIEQYF; DNA: TGTGCCAGCAGGGACAGAAAAGTTATCGAGCAGTACTTC